A single sample is the source of the 19 T cell receptor beta chains below, sequenced in a study of blood T cells in healthy people across ages. Combining a sample-barcoded 5' primer with a J-beta primer mix, a second PCR ran for roughly 7 to 12 cycles. Each CDR3 protein is one row after TCRdb ran MiXCR on the 5' RACE reads. This table has 650,000 to 1,000,000 distinct CDR3 sequences, roughly 46% appearing once. Sequencing used blood. The source is an elderly man in good health.

This sequence joins TRBV20-1 and TRBJ2-1; 11 positions match TRBD2. Germline V gene sequence: CDR1 DFQATT, CDR2 SNEGSKA (reference sequence). V gave up 2 bases and J gave up 7 bases; unmatched junction bases: 13. This CDR3 is built from 17 residues. The CDR3 is CSARPISGTSGWNEQFF. CDR3 DNA: TGCAGTGCTAGACCAATTTCCGGGACTAGCGGTTGGAATGAGCAGTTCTTC.

This clonotype was recorded many times. Here the CDR3 DNA reads TGTGCCAGCAGCTTAGCGTTCCGCGAGACCCAGTACTTC. Translated: CASSLAFRETQYF. The V and J genes are TRBV7-2 and TRBJ2-5, with D unclear. Germline CDR1 reads SGHTA; CDR2 reads FQGNSA. The CDR3 runs to 13 residues. The V end lost 0 bases, the J end lost 5 bases, and 7 bases lay between the germline ends. Supplemented by reference TRBV7-2 and TRBJ2-5, the full variable domain reads GAGVSQSPSNKVTEKGKDVELRCDPISGHTALYWYRQSLGQGLEFLIYFQGNSAPDKSGLPSDRFSAERTGGSVSTLTIQRTQQEDSAVYLCASSLAFRETQYFGPGTRLLVL.

The rearrangement links TRBV28 to TRBJ2-3, with TRBD2 matching 9 bases. Germline assignment: CDR1 MDHEN and CDR2 SYDVKM. The junction had 3 bases not matched to a gene; V was cut back by 7 bases and J by 1 base. The CDR3 is 14 residues long. The CDR3, as DNA: TGTGCCAGCACTCCTAGCGGGGGCACAGATACGCAGTATTTT. This codes for CASTPSGGTDTQYF.

On this clonotype: One end of the junction does not line up with germline, which may come from a read error. V is TRBV7-3 and J is TRBJ2-1, with D uncertain. The V gene's germline CDR1 is SGHTA and CDR2 FQGTGA. The CDR3 spans 16 residues. The CDR3 DNA reads as TGTGCCAGCAGCTTAATTTTCTCCAGCTCCTACAATGAGCGGTTCTTC. Residues: CASSLIFSSSYNERFF.

This clonotype was counted between two and nine times. The rearrangement joins TRBV20-1 to TRBJ2-1, with 10 bases aligning to TRBD2. V shed 5 bases and J 0 bases; nucleotides not matched to a gene: 4. Germline assignment: CDR1 DFQATT and CDR2 SNEGSKA (reference sequence). The CDR3 loop spans 15 amino acids. The CDR3 loop is CSAGAGGPSYNEQFF. Written as DNA, the CDR3 is TGCAGTGCTGGAGCGGGAGGGCCCTCCTACAATGAGCAGTTCTTC.

The chain has TRBV6-1 and TRBJ1-2, with 7 bases matching TRBD1. Germline CDR1 MNHNS, CDR2 SASEGT. This CDR3 contains 14 residues. Trimming cost V 7 bases and J 0 bases; bases outside gene matches: 5. CDR3 amino acids: CASTLGQSNYGYTF. Written as DNA, the CDR3 is TGTGCCAGCACCCTGGGACAGTCTAACTATGGCTACACCTTC.

As to this clonotype: Its ends do not fully match the called genes, so a read error is possible. The chain joins TRBV11-2 to TRBJ2-1, with 8 bases that match TRBD2. Per germline, CDR1 SGHAT and CDR2 FQNNGV. CDR3 length: 15 residues. CDR3: CAGSSRSGEGNEQFF. CDR3 sequence (DNA): TGTGCCGGCAGCTCACGTAGCGGGGAGGGCAATGAGCAGTTCTTC. Full variable domain (missing parts from reference TRBV11-2 and TRBJ2-1): EAGVAQSPRYKIIEKRQSVAFWCNPISGHATLYWYQQILGQGPKLLIQFQNNGVVDDSQLPKDRFSAERLKGVDSTLKIQPAKLEDSAVYLCAGSSRSGEGNEQFFGPGTRLTVL.

This clonotype was seen ten or more times. The chain is built from TRBV20-1 and TRBJ2-1; D gene uncertain. There are 12 residues in the CDR3. Germline V gives CDR1 DFQATT, CDR2 SNEGSKA (reference sequence). V was pared by 6 bases and J by 5 bases, with 11 bases between. The CDR3 nucleotides are TGCAGTGCCAAAATGACCCACAATGAGCAGTTCTTC. It translates to CSAKMTHNEQFF.

This clonotype was counted a few times. V and J are TRBV29-1 and TRBJ1-2; D not resolved. Germline V CDR1 and CDR2: SQVTM, ANQGSEA. This CDR3 comprises 18 residues. The V and J ends lost 0 bases and 1 base respectively, with 21 bases between them. CDR3 in amino acids: CSVEDPFIIPSGNYGYTF. The CDR3 DNA is TGCAGCGTTGAAGATCCATTTATAATCCCCTCGGGTAACTATGGCTACACCTTC.

The V and J genes are TRBV20-1 and TRBJ2-3, with D possibly being TRBD2 (5 bases). V lost 3 bases and J lost 4, with 11 bases in between. The length of the CDR3 is 13 residues. The germline V gene encodes CDR1 DFQATT and CDR2 SNEGSKA (reference sequence). Here the CDR3 DNA reads TGCAGTGCTAGCGGGAATCTGCCAGATACGCAGTATTTT. Amino acid sequence: CSASGNLPDTQYF.

As to this clonotype: A clone one base away is much larger, so this may be a read error. The rearrangement uses TRBV5-1 and TRBJ2-3; D unresolved. This CDR3 has 14 residues. Germline CDR1 is SGHRS and CDR2 is YFSETQ. As DNA, the CDR3 is TGCGCCAGCAGCTTGGATTACTCTGGAGATGCGCAGTATTTT. It translates to CASSLDYSGDAQYF.

The sample holds many counts of this clonotype. The chain links TRBV5-1 to TRBJ1-2; D remains unclear. This CDR3 region has 14 residues. Germline loops: CDR1 SGHRS, CDR2 YFSETQ. V lost 0 bases, J lost 0 bases, and 6 bases lay in between. CDR3 loop: CASSLESTNYGYTF. The CDR3 DNA sequence: TGCGCCAGCAGCTTGGAGAGTACTAACTATGGCTACACCTTC.

This clonotype was found a few times. CDR3 nucleotides: TGTGCCTGGAGTGTACGAAGCGGGAGGGCCTGGTCCTACAATGAGCAGTTCTTC. Translation gives CAWSVRSGRAWSYNEQFF. This rearrangement joins TRBV30 to TRBJ2-1; 10 positions match TRBD2. V dropped 0 bases and J dropped 1; count of bases not matched to a gene: 9. The germline V gene encodes CDR1 GTSNPN and CDR2 SVGIG (reference sequence). The CDR3 has 18 residues.

The rearrangement links TRBV19 to TRBJ2-5, with 12 bases lining up with TRBD2. This CDR3 has 14 residues. J gave up 5 bases and V 10 bases, and 8 bases lay outside the gene matches. In germline, CDR1 is LNHDA, CDR2 SQIVND (reference sequence). In DNA form, the CDR3 reads TGTGCCACTAAGAGACTAGCGGGAGAGGAGACCCAGTACTTC. Its translation: CATKRLAGEETQYF.

The rearrangement links TRBV7-2 to TRBJ2-1, with 13 bases fitting TRBD2. Germline V gives CDR1 SGHTA, CDR2 FQGNSA. Trimming took 5 bases from V and 10 from J; bases not matched to a gene: 8. The CDR3 has 15 amino acids. Written as DNA, the CDR3 is TGTGCCAGCAGCACGGGACTAGCGGGATCACCCGAGCAGTTCTTC. It codes for CASSTGLAGSPEQFF.

The chain joins TRBV29-1 to TRBJ2-1, with D maybe TRBD2 (7 bases). This CDR3 is built from 14 residues. V shed 6 bases and J shed 10 bases, with 22 bases lying between them. Per germline, CDR1 SQVTM and CDR2 ANQGSEA. CDR3 coding DNA: TGCAGCGTCGCTAGCGGAGGGGGTGTTCGGGAGCAGTTCTTC. This translates into CSVASGGGVREQFF.

V gene TRBV12-3 or TRBV12-4 combines with J gene TRBJ1-3; D not certain. V dropped 3 bases and J dropped 1 base, with 10 bases sitting between them. The CDR3 loop spans 15 amino acids. CDR3 bases: TGTGCCAGCAGTTTTCGGAGAAATTCTGGAAACACCATATATTTT. It yields the protein CASSFRRNSGNTIYF.

The rearrangement joins TRBV29-1 to TRBJ2-3, with D possibly matching TRBD2 (5 bases). The V end lost 6 bases, the J end lost 4 bases, and 8 bases lay between the germline ends. Germline CDR1 SQVTM, CDR2 ANQGSEA. The length of the CDR3 is 11 residues. The CDR3 loop reads CSVYGADTQYF. DNA for the CDR3: TGCAGCGTCTACGGGGCAGATACGCAGTATTTT.

This chain joins TRBV29-1 and TRBJ2-1, with D uncertain. The assigned J gene may be wrong: the sequence end matches TRBJ2-7 better. CDR1 and CDR2 from the germline V gene are SQVTM and ANQGSEA. This CDR3 is built from 15 residues. CDR3 sequence reads: CSVEVWDSSYNEQYF. The CDR3 DNA reads as TGCAGCGTTGAAGTATGGGATAGCTCCTACAATGAGCAGTACTTC.